What follows are 27 T cell receptor beta chains derived from one specimen sequenced in a study of blood T cell repertoires in COVID-19. TCRdb's table, derived via immunoSEQ multiplex PCR, lists solely in-frame clones and lacks some. The table records 200,000 to 300,000 clones, about 89% of them present only once. The source material was PBMCs or T cells enriched from blood (not recorded which). The source is a woman aged 18-29 years who had recovered from COVID-19.

The chain is built from TRBV2 and TRBJ2-5; TRBD1 is a possible D gene (6 bases). Germline CDR1 is SNHLY and CDR2 is FYNNEI. V lost 5 bases and J lost 0, with 10 bases in between. The CDR3 has 14 amino acids. The CDR3 is CASSFDRNQETQYF. In DNA, the CDR3 is TGTGCCAGCAGTTTTGACAGGAACCAAGAGACCCAGTACTTC. Full variable domain (remainder filled in from reference TRBV2 and TRBJ2-5): EPEVTQTPSHQVTQMGQEVILRCVPISNHLYFYWYRQILGQKVEFLVSFYNNEISEKSEIFDDQFSVERPDGSNFTLKIRSTKLEDSAMYFCASSFDRNQETQYFGPGTRLLVL.

The chain employs TRBV28 and TRBJ2-7; no reliable D call. CDR1 and CDR2 from the germline V gene are MDHEN and SYDVKM. V dropped 3 bases and J dropped 0 bases, with 6 bases sitting between them. The CDR3 consists of 13 residues. CDR3 coding DNA: TGTGCCAGCAGTTTTAGCAACTCCTACGAGCAGTACTTC. Encoded protein: CASSFSNSYEQYF.

The CDR3 loop is CASTDMKQPYNEQFF. The CDR3 region has the DNA TGTGCCAGCACCGACATGAAGCAGCCTTACAATGAGCAGTTCTTC. The genes are TRBV7-9 and TRBJ2-1; D ambiguous. Germline V lookup: CDR1 SEHNR, CDR2 FQNEAQ (reference sequence). The germline V and J ends were trimmed by 7 bases and 4 bases, with 17 bases remaining between them. The CDR3 spans 15 residues. The whole variable domain, remainder taken from reference TRBV7-9 and TRBJ2-1, is DTGVSQNPRHKITKRGQNVTFRCDPISEHNRLYWYRQTLGQGPEFLTYFQNEAQLEKSRLLSDRFSAERPKGSFSTLEIQRTEQGDSAMYLCASTDMKQPYNEQFFGPGTRLTVL.

The V gene is TRBV24-1, the J gene TRBJ2-3; D not certain. Germline values: CDR1 KGHDR, CDR2 SFDVKD. This CDR3 is 15 amino acids long. The germline V and J ends were trimmed by 2 bases and 1 base, with 9 bases remaining between them. Here the CDR3 reads CATSDSPLGTDTQYF. The CDR3 nucleotides are TGTGCCACCAGTGATTCCCCGTTAGGCACAGATACGCAGTATTTT.

The chain recombines TRBV5-1 with TRBJ2-1; D uncertain. CDR1 is SGHRS and CDR2 is YFSETQ in the germline V gene. This CDR3 is built from 15 residues. The V gene lost 4 bases and the J gene lost 6 bases, with 17 bases spanning the gap. The CDR3 reads CASSDPLRATNEQFF. The CDR3 coding sequence is TGCGCCAGCAGCGATCCCCTGAGAGCGACCAATGAGCAGTTCTTC.

The genes are TRBV27 and TRBJ2-1, with 9 bases lining up with TRBD2. V trimming: 7 bases; J trimming: 1 base; junction bases outside the gene matches: 5. CDR1 MNHEY and CDR2 SMNVEV come from the germline V gene (reference sequence). The CDR3 covers 15 residues. CDR3 protein: CASTRLAGSYNEQFF. For the CDR3, the DNA is TGTGCCAGCACACGGCTAGCGGGGTCCTACAATGAGCAGTTCTTC.

The gene calls are TRBV19 and TRBJ1-5, with D uncertain. The germline V gene has CDR1 LNHDA and CDR2 SQIVND (reference sequence). V lost 7 bases and J 1 base, leaving 11 bases between the germline ends. The CDR3 length is 14 residues. CDR3 amino acids: CASTNTGSNQPQHF. Written as DNA, the CDR3 is TGTGCCAGTACTAATACGGGAAGCAATCAGCCCCAGCATTTT.

The CDR3, as DNA: TGTGCTAGTGGTTTACAGGGGACGAACACCGGGGAGCTGTTTTTT. Amino acids: CASGLQGTNTGELFF. This chain links TRBV12-5 with TRBJ2-2; 7 bases are shared with TRBD1. CDR1 and CDR2 from the germline V gene are LGHNT and FRNRAP. J gave up 0 bases and V 3 bases, and 1 base lay outside the gene matches. CDR3 size: 15 residues.

The chain combines TRBV7-9 with TRBJ1-4, with TRBD1 identical over 10 bases. Losses at the gene ends were 0 bases for V and 11 bases for J; bases not matched to a gene: 0. The CDR3 contains 13 residues. From germline, CDR1 is SEHNR and CDR2 FQNEAQ (reference sequence). CDR3 bases: TGTGCCAGCAGCTTAGCGGGACAGGGGAAACTGTTTTTT. Residues: CASSLAGQGKLFF.

This sequence joins TRBV10-3 and TRBJ1-5; D unresolved. Germline V gene data show CDR1 as ENHRY and CDR2 as SYGVKD. V lost 10 bases, J lost 7 bases, and 20 bases lay in between. The CDR3 runs 14 residues. The CDR3 DNA reads TGTGCCACCAAGGCAGAGGCCCCAATCCAGCCCCAGCATTTT. It encodes CATKAEAPIQPQHF.

The rearrangement joins TRBV15 to TRBJ2-5, with D tentatively TRBD1 (7 bases). With 0 bases removed from V and 5 bases from J, the gap between germline ends came to 13 bases. The CDR3 runs 15 residues. Germline V lookup: CDR1 LNHNV, CDR2 YYDKDF (reference sequence). In DNA, the CDR3 is TGTGCCACCAGCAGAGATTACAGGGGAGGCGAGACCCAGTACTTC. It yields the protein CATSRDYRGGETQYF.

The chain carries TRBV3-1 (or the pseudogene TRBV3-2) and TRBJ1-2; possibly TRBD1 for D (6 bases). The CDR3 covers 14 residues. The germline V gene has CDR1 LGHDT and CDR2 YNNKEL (reference sequence). V lost 2 bases and J lost 5, with 12 bases in between. CDR3: CASSQYREGYGYTF. In DNA form, the CDR3 reads TGTGCCAGCAGCCAATACAGGGAAGGTTATGGCTACACCTTC.

The chain uses TRBV30 and TRBJ1-2, with D unclear. CDR3 length: 10 residues. Trimming shortened V by 5 bases and J by 11 bases, and 12 bases separated the two germline ends. From germline, CDR1 is GTSNPN and CDR2 SVGIG (reference sequence). The CDR3 spells CAWGPEKYTF. The CDR3 region has the DNA TGTGCCTGGGGCCCCGAGAAGTACACCTTC.

The chain has TRBV11-2 and TRBJ2-5; 10 positions agree with TRBD2. Looked up from germline, CDR1 is SGHAT and CDR2 is FQNNGV. CDR3 length equals 15 residues. V lost 5 bases and J lost 5; bases outside the gene matches: 8. Written as DNA, the CDR3 is TGTGCCAGCAGCGCCCAGCGGGGGGGCCTTGAGACCCAGTACTTC. It is translated as CASSAQRGGLETQYF. The full variable domain, in which reference TRBV11-2 and TRBJ2-5 provide the parts outside the CDR3, is EAGVAQSPRYKIIEKRQSVAFWCNPISGHATLYWYQQILGQGPKLLIQFQNNGVVDDSQLPKDRFSAERLKGVDSTLKIQPAKLEDSAVYLCASSAQRGGLETQYFGPGTRLLVL.

The rearrangement links TRBV28 to TRBJ2-7; tentative D call: TRBD2 (5 bases). CDR3 length: 13 amino acids. V was cut by 6 bases and J by 1 base, with 10 bases left in between. Germline lookup yields CDR1 MDHEN and CDR2 SYDVKM. The CDR3, as DNA: TGTGCCAGCAGGTCCAGCGGTTCCTACGAGCAGTACTTC. Amino acids: CASRSSGSYEQYF. Full variable domain (rest looked up from reference TRBV28 and TRBJ2-7): DVKVTQSSRYLVKRTGEKVFLECVQDMDHENMFWYRQDPGLGLRLIYFSYDVKMKEKGDIPEGYSVSREKKERFSLILESASTNQTSMYLCASRSSGSYEQYFGPGTRLTVT.

The chain recombines TRBV12-5 with TRBJ1-6; no clear D. Germline V gene sequence: CDR1 LGHNT, CDR2 FRNRAP. Trimming took off 4 bases at V and 9 bases at J, with 25 bases between the two ends. The CDR3 is 18 residues long. The CDR3 bases are TGTGCTAGTGGTTCTAATTTTCATTCGTCCGGCCCTAGTTCACCCCTCCACTTT. Protein sequence: CASGSNFHSSGPSSPLHF. Looking up the rest from reference TRBV12-5 and TRBJ1-6 gives the full variable domain: DARVTQTPRHKVTEMGQEVTMRCQPILGHNTVFWYRQTMMQGLELLAYFRNRAPLDDSGMPKDRFSAEMPDATLATLKIQPSEPRDSAVYFCASGSNFHSSGPSSPLHFGNGTRLTVT.

This clone was detected only once. The chain is built from TRBV15 and TRBJ1-5, with a tentative D call TRBD1 (5 bases). The V and J ends lost 3 bases and 6 bases respectively, with 6 bases between them. The V gene's germline CDR1 is LNHNV and CDR2 YYDKDF (reference sequence). This CDR3 has 12 amino acids. Written as DNA, the CDR3 is TGTGCCACCAGCAGGGGGCTTCAGCCCCAGCATTTT. Translating it yields CATSRGLQPQHF. The full variable domain, its missing parts supplied by reference TRBV15 and TRBJ1-5, is DAMVIQNPRYQVTQFGKPVTLSCSQTLNHNVMYWYQQKSSQAPKLLFHYYDKDFNNEADTPDNFQSRRPNTSFCFLDIRSPGLGDTAMYLCATSRGLQPQHFGDGTRLSIL.

The chain couples TRBV18 to TRBJ2-1; D is perhaps TRBD2 (6 bases). Trimming removed 2 bases at V and 0 bases at J, with 14 bases between. CDR3 length equals 17 residues. Germline V lookup: CDR1 KGHSH, CDR2 LQKENI. The CDR3 sequence is CASSPTVAVSSYNEQFF. CDR3 DNA: TGTGCCAGCTCACCAACCGTAGCGGTTAGCTCCTACAATGAGCAGTTCTTC. Using reference TRBV18 and TRBJ2-1 for the parts outside the CDR3, the full variable domain is NAGVMQNPRHLVRRRGQEARLRCSPMKGHSHVYWYRQLPEEGLKFMVYLQKENIIDESGMPKERFSAEFPKEGPSILRIQQVVRGDSAAYFCASSPTVAVSSYNEQFFGPGTRLTVL.

V and J are TRBV28 and TRBJ1-2, with D uncertain. Trimming removed 6 bases at V and 4 bases at J, with 12 bases between. Germline V gene data show CDR1 as MDHEN and CDR2 as SYDVKM. The CDR3 extends over 13 amino acids. This CDR3 is CASSPQSLYGYTF. CDR3 coding DNA: TGTGCCAGCAGCCCGCAGTCCCTCTATGGCTACACCTTC.

The chain employs TRBV5-4 and TRBJ2-5; 9 bases fit TRBD2. In germline, CDR1 is SGHNT, CDR2 YYREEE (reference sequence). The J segment lost 2 bases and the V segment lost 2 bases, leaving 4 bases of the junction unmatched. The CDR3 is made up of 15 amino acids. CDR3 in DNA: TGTGCCAGCAGCTTTAAGAGCGGGAGGCAAGAGACCCAGTACTTC. This codes for CASSFKSGRQETQYF. The variable domain in full, with the rest retrieved from reference TRBV5-4 and TRBJ2-5, is ETGVTQSPTHLIKTRGQQVTLRCSSQSGHNTVSWYQQALGQGPQFIFQYYREEENGRGNFPPRFSGLQFPNYSSELNVNALELDDSALYLCASSFKSGRQETQYFGPGTRLLVL.

This clone was picked up one time. The chain couples TRBV28 to TRBJ1-3; possible D gene TRBD1, 6 bases. Germline V gives CDR1 MDHEN, CDR2 SYDVKM. The CDR3 runs to 16 residues. The V and J ends lost 5 bases and 4 bases respectively, with 18 bases between them. CDR3 protein: CASSPPPYRVGNTIYF. The CDR3 nucleotides are TGTGCCAGCAGTCCCCCACCCTACAGGGTCGGAAACACCATATATTTT.

The CDR3 nucleotides are TGTGCCAGTAGTATGAAGGGGCCCTATAATTCACCCCTCCACTTT. Translation: CASSMKGPYNSPLHF. The rearrangement links TRBV19 to TRBJ1-6; D perhaps matches TRBD1 (5 bases). From germline, CDR1 is LNHDA and CDR2 SQIVND (reference sequence). Deletions cut 3 bases from V and 2 bases from J, with 8 bases between. The CDR3 consists of 15 residues.

The chain links TRBV30 to TRBJ1-1; 7 nucleotides match TRBD1. The CDR3 length is 12 residues. Per the germline V gene, CDR1 is GTSNPN and CDR2 is SVGIG (reference sequence). V lost 6 bases, J lost 5 bases, and 6 bases stayed unmatched. CDR3 protein: CACTGVRTEAFF. DNA for the CDR3: TGTGCCTGTACAGGGGTTCGGACTGAAGCTTTCTTT.

The rearrangement links TRBV28 to TRBJ2-3; 9 positions match TRBD2. This CDR3 is built from 17 residues. V lost 8 bases, J lost 2 bases, and 14 bases stayed unmatched. Germline V CDR1 and CDR2: MDHEN, SYDVKM. The CDR3 spells CASDSGSPARYTDTQYF. The CDR3 region has the DNA TGTGCCAGCGATAGCGGGAGCCCCGCGAGATACACAGATACGCAGTATTTT. Drawing the rest from reference TRBV28 and TRBJ2-3, the complete variable domain is DVKVTQSSRYLVKRTGEKVFLECVQDMDHENMFWYRQDPGLGLRLIYFSYDVKMKEKGDIPEGYSVSREKKERFSLILESASTNQTSMYLCASDSGSPARYTDTQYFGPGTRLTVL.

V usage is TRBV9 and J usage is TRBJ2-1, with 11 bases that match TRBD2. The CDR3 is 17 amino acids. Germline V gene data show CDR1 as SGDLS and CDR2 as YYNGEE. The V and J ends lost 3 bases and 0 bases, in that order; junction bases with no gene match: 5. In nucleotides, the CDR3 is TGTGCCAGCAGCGCCCCTAGCGGGGGGAGCTCCTACAATGAGCAGTTCTTC. Its translation is CASSAPSGGSSYNEQFF.

This chain uses TRBV30 with TRBJ2-7, with D perhaps matching TRBD2 (7 bases). This CDR3 is 15 amino acids long. Per germline, CDR1 GTSNPN and CDR2 SVGIG (reference sequence). V lost 8 bases, J lost 5 bases, and 25 bases lay in between. CDR3 in DNA: TGTGCCGGCACCCCCGGGACATCTCGGGGGGACGAGCAGTACTTC. It translates to CAGTPGTSRGDEQYF.

V is TRBV28 and J is TRBJ2-5; 15 bases line up with TRBD2. After removal of 6 bases from V and 5 bases from J, the junction contained 7 bases not matched to a gene. This CDR3 comprises 16 residues. Germline lookup yields CDR1 MDHEN and CDR2 SYDVKM. CDR3 DNA sequence: TGTGCCAGCAGACAGGGACTAGCGGGAGGACGGGAGACCCAGTACTTC. Protein: CASRQGLAGGRETQYF.